Listed below are T cell receptor beta chains from one sample, sequenced in a study of blood T cells in healthy people across ages. TCRdb analysed the 5' RACE reads with MiXCR anew, one entry per CDR3 protein. Found here are 750,000 to 950,000 distinct CDR3 sequences, roughly 53% of them singletons; the top ten hold roughly 40%. Input material: blood. The receptors shown here come from an older man in good health. Both conserved end residues are part of each CDR3. A D gene is named only where the DNA matches it firmly. Some rows mark clone size as missing; the rest say once, few, many or name a class of expanded clone.

D gene	clone size	J gene	V gene	CDR3 protein	CDR3 DNA
-	-	TRBJ2-3	TRBV3-1	CASSTQIADTQYF	TGTGCCAGCAGCACGCAGATCGCCGATACGCAGTATTTT
-	-	TRBJ2-4	TRBV7-8	CASSARLSLEQYF	TGTGCCAGCAGCGCAAGACTATCCCTGGAGCAGTACTTC
-	few	TRBJ2-5	TRBV5-1	CASSFSVETQYF	TGCGCCAGCAGCTTCTCGGTGGAGACCCAGTACTTC
-	-	TRBJ2-7	TRBV28	CASSALPAVSSYEQYF	TGTGCCAGCAGTGCCCTCCCGGCGGTTAGCTCCTACGAGCAGTACTTC
-	-	TRBJ2-7	TRBV3-1	CASSRALGVHEQYF	TGTGCCAGCAGCCGGGCCTTAGGAGTCCACGAGCAGTACTTC
-	-	TRBJ1-2	TRBV20-1	CSATPGHDGVRGYTF	TGCAGTGCTACCCCTGGGCACGACGGAGTGAGGGGCTACACCTTC
TRBD2	few	TRBJ2-5	TRBV5-5	CASSPGLAGGGQETQYF	TGTGCCAGCAGCCCCGGACTAGCGGGTGGGGGTCAAGAGACCCAGTACTTC
-	few	TRBJ2-7	TRBV5-1	CASSSDYRDYEQYF	TGCGCCAGCAGCTCGGACTACCGGGACTACGAGCAGTACTTC
TRBD2	-	TRBJ2-5	TRBV3-1	CASSTRLAPGQETQYF	TGTGCCAGCAGCACTCGACTAGCGCCCGGACAAGAGACCCAGTACTTC
TRBD2	few	TRBJ2-1	TRBV9	CASSPVGTRYYGEQFF	TGTGCCAGCAGCCCCGTGGGGACTAGATATTATGGTGAGCAGTTCTTC
TRBD2	-	TRBJ2-7	TRBV20-1	CSVSGIGEQYF	TGCAGTGTAAGCGGGATCGGCGAGCAGTACTTC
-	-	TRBJ2-3	TRBV4-2	CASSHPRGRYAYF	TGTGCCAGCAGCCATCCTCGGGGCAGATACGCGTATTTT
-	-	TRBJ1-2	TRBV9	CASSVVGGSPLYGYTF	TGTGCCAGCAGCGTAGTGGGAGGCAGTCCCCTCTATGGCTACACCTTC
TRBD1	-	TRBJ1-5	TRBV12-3/TRBV12-4	CASSWGQPDQPQHF	TGTGCCAGCAGTTGGGGACAGCCGGATCAGCCCCAGCATTTT
TRBD1	-	TRBJ2-7	TRBV20-1	CSARPPTGVEQYF	TGCAGTGCTAGACCTCCGACAGGGGTCGAGCAGTACTTC
TRBD2	once	TRBJ2-7	TRBV20-1	CSASCIAGGPYEQYF	TGCAGTGCTTCATGTATAGCGGGAGGGCCATACGAGCAGTACTTC
-	few	TRBJ1-5	TRBV3-1	CASSQDLGGNQPQHF	TGTGCCAGCAGCCAAGATCTAGGCGGCAATCAGCCCCAGCATTTT
TRBD1	-	TRBJ1-1	TRBV12-3/TRBV12-4	CASRPGQGAKNTEAFF	TGTGCCAGCAGACCAGGACAGGGGGCAAAGAACACTGAAGCTTTCTTT
-	-	TRBJ2-6	TRBV14	CASSRSGRSHSGANVLTF	TGTGCCAGCAGCCGATCAGGGAGATCCCACTCTGGGGCCAACGTCCTGACTTTC
-	-	TRBJ1-2	TRBV5-1	CASSQPNCGYTF	TGCGCCAGCAGCCAACCCAACTGTGGCTACACCTTC
-	-	TRBJ2-5	TRBV24-1	CATSAERTGRETQYF	TGTGCCACCAGTGCCGAAAGAACGGGACGGGAGACCCAGTACTTC
-	-	TRBJ2-1	TRBV11-2	CASNHGGLLYNEQFF	TGTGCCAGCAACCATGGTGGACTATTGTACAATGAGCAGTTCTTC
TRBD1	-	TRBJ1-1	TRBV6-1	CASRILKAGTGNTEAFF	TGTGCCAGCAGGATACTTAAAGCCGGGACAGGGAACACTGAAGCTTTCTTT
TRBD2	-	TRBJ2-3	TRBV7-3	CASSALAGGPDTQYF	TGTGCCAGCAGCGCCCTAGCGGGAGGGCCAGATACGCAGTATTTT
TRBD2	-	TRBJ2-1	TRBV24-1	CATSVGSGVAYNEQFF	TGTGCCACCAGTGTGGGTAGCGGGGTGGCCTACAATGAGCAGTTCTTC
-	-	TRBJ2-1	TRBV2	CASRLPPGTGVLSEQFF	TGTGCCAGCAGGCTCCCCCCAGGGACGGGAGTTCTTAGTGAGCAGTTCTTC
-	few	TRBJ2-5	TRBV4-2	CASSQDPEWETQYF	TGTGCCAGCAGCCAAGATCCGGAGTGGGAGACCCAGTACTTC
TRBD1	-	TRBJ1-2	TRBV5-1	CASSPMTGSYGYTF	TGCGCCAGCAGCCCCATGACAGGGAGTTATGGCTACACCTTC
TRBD2	-	TRBJ2-1	TRBV6-1	CAGTSGPSYNEQFF	TGTGCCGGTACTAGCGGACCTTCCTACAATGAGCAGTTCTTC